The entry below describes one TCR beta chain. This sample was included in a study of blood T cell repertoires in COVID-19. Seattle's cohort entered during active infection and was followed longitudinally. The CDR3 contains 15 residues. Losses at the gene ends were 4 bases for V and 0 bases for J; bases not matched to a gene: 3. From germline, CDR1 is SGHTA and CDR2 FQGTGA. Sequencing used immunoSEQ multiplex PCR; TCRdb keeps in-frame clones, though not all of them. The sample lists 390,000 or so clones, about 89% seen once, with around 9.3% in the top ten. The chain employs TRBV7-3 and TRBJ2-1; 7 bases map to TRBD1. The clonotype was recovered from a woman aged 25-40 years with COVID-19, enrolled during active disease. Sequenced input: peripheral blood. This chain's CDR3 is CASSYRDSSYNEQFF. CDR3 bases: TGTGCCAGCAGCTACCGGGACAGCTCCTACAATGAGCAGTTCTTC.